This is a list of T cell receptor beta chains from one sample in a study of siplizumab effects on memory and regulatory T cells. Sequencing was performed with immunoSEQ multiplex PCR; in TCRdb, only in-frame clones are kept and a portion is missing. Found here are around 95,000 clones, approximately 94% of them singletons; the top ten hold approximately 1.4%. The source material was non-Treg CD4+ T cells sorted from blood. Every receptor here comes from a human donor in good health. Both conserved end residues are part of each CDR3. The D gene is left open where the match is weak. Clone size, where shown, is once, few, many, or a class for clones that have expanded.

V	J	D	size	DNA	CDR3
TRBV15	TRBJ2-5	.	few	TGTGCCACCAGCAGAGATGTACAAAACCAAGAGACCCAGTACTTC	CATSRDVQNQETQYF
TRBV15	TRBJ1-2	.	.	TGTGCCACCAGCAGAGTTCAGTTGAAGAGGGGCTATGGCTACACCTTC	CATSRVQLKRGYGYTF
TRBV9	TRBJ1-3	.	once	TGTGCCAGCAGCGTAGATCAGGGAGGACAGCCTGGAAACACCATATATTTT	CASSVDQGGQPGNTIYF
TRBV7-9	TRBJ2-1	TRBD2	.	TGTGCCAGCAGCCCATCGGTTCGCGGGAGCGCTGGCTCCTACAATGAGCAGTTCTTC	CASSPSVRGSAGSYNEQFF
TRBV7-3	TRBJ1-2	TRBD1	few	TGTGCCAGCAGCGCATGGGACAGGGGAGAATATGGCTACACCTTC	CASSAWDRGEYGYTF
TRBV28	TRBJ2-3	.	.	TGTGCCAGCAGTTTGCACGGGGTTGGCACAGATACGCAGTATTTT	CASSLHGVGTDTQYF
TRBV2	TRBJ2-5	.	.	TGTGCCAGCAGTGTTCGAGGGACCCAGTACTTC	CASSVRGTQYF
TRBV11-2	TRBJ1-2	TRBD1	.	TGTGCCAGCAGCTTCTCAGGGGGCGTATCCTATGGCTACACCTTC	CASSFSGGVSYGYTF
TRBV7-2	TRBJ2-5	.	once	TGTGCCAGCAGCTCGGGACTCAGAGAGACCCAGTACTTC	CASSSGLRETQYF
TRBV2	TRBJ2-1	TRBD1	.	TGTGCCAGCAGTGCCGGACAGGGATCCTACAATGAGCAGTTCTTC	CASSAGQGSYNEQFF
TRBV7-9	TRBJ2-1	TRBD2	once	TGTGCCAGCAGCTCTGGACTAGCGGGGCACAATGAGCAGTTCTTC	CASSSGLAGHNEQFF
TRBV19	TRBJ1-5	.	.	TGTGCCAGTAGTTTGGCGGGGCTCAATCAGCCCCAGCATTTT	CASSLAGLNQPQHF
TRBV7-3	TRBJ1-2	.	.	TGTGCCAGCAGCCCCAGTCAGGGAGGTGGCTACACCTTC	CASSPSQGGGYTF
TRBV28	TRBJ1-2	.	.	TGTGCCAGCAGTTTATACCACGACAGTAACTATGGCTACACCTTC	CASSLYHDSNYGYTF